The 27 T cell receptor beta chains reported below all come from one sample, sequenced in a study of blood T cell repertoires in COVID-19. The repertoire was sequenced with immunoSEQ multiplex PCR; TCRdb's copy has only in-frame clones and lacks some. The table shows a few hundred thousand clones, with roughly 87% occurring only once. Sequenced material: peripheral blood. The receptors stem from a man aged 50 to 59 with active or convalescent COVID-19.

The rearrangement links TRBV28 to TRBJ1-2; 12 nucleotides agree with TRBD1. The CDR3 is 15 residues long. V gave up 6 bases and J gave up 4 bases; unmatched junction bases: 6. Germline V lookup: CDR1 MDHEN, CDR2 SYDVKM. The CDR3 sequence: CASRTGTGGGYGYTF. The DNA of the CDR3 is TGTGCCAGCAGAACCGGGACAGGGGGCGGCTATGGCTACACCTTC.

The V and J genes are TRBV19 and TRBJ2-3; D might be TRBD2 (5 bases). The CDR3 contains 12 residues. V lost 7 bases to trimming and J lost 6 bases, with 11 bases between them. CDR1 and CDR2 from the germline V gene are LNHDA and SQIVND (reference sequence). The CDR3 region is CASNDRRDTQYF. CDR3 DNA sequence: TGTGCCAGTAACGATCGGAGGGATACGCAGTATTTT.

The CDR3: CASSYALAQGYEQYF. CDR3 nucleotide sequence: TGTGCCAGCAGTTACGCTTTAGCTCAGGGATACGAGCAGTACTTC. The chain has TRBV6-5 and TRBJ2-7; weak D call: TRBD1 (5 bases). The CDR3 runs to 15 residues. Germline-derived CDR1 and CDR2 are MNHEY and SVGAGI. V was shortened by 2 bases and J by 4 bases, with 15 bases between the two germline ends.

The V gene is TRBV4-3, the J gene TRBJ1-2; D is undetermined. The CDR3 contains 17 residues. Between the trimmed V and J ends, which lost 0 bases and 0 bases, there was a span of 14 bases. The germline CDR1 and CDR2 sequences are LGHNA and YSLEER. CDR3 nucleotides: TGCGCCAGCAGCCAAGAACTTCACGGTTCCACTAACTATGGCTACACCTTC. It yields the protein CASSQELHGSTNYGYTF.

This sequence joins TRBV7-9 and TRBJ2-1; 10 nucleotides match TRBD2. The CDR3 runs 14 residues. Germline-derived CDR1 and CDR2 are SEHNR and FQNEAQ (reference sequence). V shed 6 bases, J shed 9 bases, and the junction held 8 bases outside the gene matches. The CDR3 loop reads CASRPAGGPLEQFF. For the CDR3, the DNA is TGTGCCAGCAGACCAGCGGGAGGGCCTCTTGAGCAGTTCTTC.

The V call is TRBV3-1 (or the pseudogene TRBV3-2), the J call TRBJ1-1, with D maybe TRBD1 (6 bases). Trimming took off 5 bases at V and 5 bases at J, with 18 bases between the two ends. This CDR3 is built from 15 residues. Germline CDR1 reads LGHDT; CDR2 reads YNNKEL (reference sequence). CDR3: CASSRGHGALTEAFF. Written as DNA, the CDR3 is TGTGCCAGCAGCAGGGGACACGGGGCGCTTACTGAAGCTTTCTTT.

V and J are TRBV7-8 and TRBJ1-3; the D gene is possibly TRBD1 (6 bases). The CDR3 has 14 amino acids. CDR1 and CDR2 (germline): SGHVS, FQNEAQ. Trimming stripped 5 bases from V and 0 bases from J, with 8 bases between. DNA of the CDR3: TGTGCCAGCAGCCGGACAGTCTCTGGAAACACCATATATTTT. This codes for CASSRTVSGNTIYF.

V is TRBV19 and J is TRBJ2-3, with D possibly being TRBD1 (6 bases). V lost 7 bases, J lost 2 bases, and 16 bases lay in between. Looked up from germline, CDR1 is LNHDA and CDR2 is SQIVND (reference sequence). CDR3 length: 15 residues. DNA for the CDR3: TGTGCCAGTACGCGGACAGTAGACTCCACAGATACGCAGTATTTT. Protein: CASTRTVDSTDTQYF. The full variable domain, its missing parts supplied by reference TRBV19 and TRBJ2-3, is DGGITQSPKYLFRKEGQNVTLSCEQNLNHDAMYWYRQDPGQGLRLIYYSQIVNDFQKGDIAEGYSVSREKKESFPLTVTSAQKNPTAFYLCASTRTVDSTDTQYFGPGTRLTVL.

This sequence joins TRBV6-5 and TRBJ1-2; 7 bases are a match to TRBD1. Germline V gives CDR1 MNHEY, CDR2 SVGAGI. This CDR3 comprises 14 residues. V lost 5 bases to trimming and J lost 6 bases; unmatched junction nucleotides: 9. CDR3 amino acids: CASSQTGELNGYTF. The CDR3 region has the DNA TGTGCCAGCAGTCAAACAGGGGAACTGAATGGCTACACCTTC.

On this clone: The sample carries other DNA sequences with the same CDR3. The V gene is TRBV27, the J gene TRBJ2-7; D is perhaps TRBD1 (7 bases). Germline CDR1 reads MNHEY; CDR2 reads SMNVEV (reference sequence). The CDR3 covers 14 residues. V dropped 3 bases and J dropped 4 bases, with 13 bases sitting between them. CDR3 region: CASSFRQGGYEQYF. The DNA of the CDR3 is TGTGCCAGCAGTTTTCGGCAGGGGGGATACGAGCAGTACTTC.

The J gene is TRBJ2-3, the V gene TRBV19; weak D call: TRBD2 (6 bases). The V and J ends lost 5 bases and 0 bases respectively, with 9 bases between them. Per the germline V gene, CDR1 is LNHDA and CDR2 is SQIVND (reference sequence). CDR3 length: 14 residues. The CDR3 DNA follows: TGTGCCAGTAGTCTAGGACTAAGCACAGATACGCAGTATTTT. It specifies CASSLGLSTDTQYF.

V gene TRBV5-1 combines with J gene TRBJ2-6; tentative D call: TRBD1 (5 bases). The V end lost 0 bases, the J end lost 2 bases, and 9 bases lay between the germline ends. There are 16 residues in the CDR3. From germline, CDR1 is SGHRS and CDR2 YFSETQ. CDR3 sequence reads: CASSLEGVTGANVLTF. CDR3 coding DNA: TGCGCCAGCAGCTTGGAAGGGGTAACTGGGGCCAACGTCCTGACTTTC.

CDR3 coding DNA: TGTGCCAGCAGCATCATGACAGGGGGGAACACCGGGGAGCTGTTTTTT. It is translated as CASSIMTGGNTGELFF. The chain combines TRBV4-2 with TRBJ2-2, with TRBD1 identical over 9 bases. Losses at the gene ends were 5 bases for V and 1 base for J; bases not matched to a gene: 5. CDR3 length: 16 residues. Germline-derived CDR1 and CDR2 are LGHNA and YNFKEQ.

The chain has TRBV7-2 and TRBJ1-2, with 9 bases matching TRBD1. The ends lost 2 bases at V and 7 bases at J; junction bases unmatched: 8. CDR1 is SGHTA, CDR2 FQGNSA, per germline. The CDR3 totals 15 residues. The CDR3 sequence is CASSLSPGQGGGYTF. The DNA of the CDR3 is TGTGCCAGCAGCTTAAGCCCGGGACAGGGAGGTGGCTACACCTTC.

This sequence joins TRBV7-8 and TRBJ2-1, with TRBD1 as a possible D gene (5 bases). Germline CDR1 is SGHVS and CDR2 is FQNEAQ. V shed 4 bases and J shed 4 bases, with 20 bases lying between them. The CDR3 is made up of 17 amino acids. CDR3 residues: CASSYTLDSPAYNEQFF. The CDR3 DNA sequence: TGTGCCAGCAGCTATACCTTAGACAGTCCGGCTTACAATGAGCAGTTCTTC.

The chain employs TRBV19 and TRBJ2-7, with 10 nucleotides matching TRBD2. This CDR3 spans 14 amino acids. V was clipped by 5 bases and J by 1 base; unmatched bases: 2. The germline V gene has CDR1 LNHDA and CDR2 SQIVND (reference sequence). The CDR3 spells CASSRTSGSYEQYF. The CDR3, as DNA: TGTGCCAGTAGTCGGACTAGCGGATCCTACGAGCAGTACTTC.

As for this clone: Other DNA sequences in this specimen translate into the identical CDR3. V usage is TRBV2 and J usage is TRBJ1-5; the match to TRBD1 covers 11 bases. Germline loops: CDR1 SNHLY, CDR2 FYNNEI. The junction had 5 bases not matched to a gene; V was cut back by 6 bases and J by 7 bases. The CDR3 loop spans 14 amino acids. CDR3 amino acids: CASRDRGLGQPQHF. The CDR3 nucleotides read TGTGCCAGCAGGGACAGGGGGCTAGGCCAGCCCCAGCATTTT. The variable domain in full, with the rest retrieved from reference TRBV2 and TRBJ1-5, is EPEVTQTPSHQVTQMGQEVILRCVPISNHLYFYWYRQILGQKVEFLVSFYNNEISEKSEIFDDQFSVERPDGSNFTLKIRSTKLEDSAMYFCASRDRGLGQPQHFGDGTRLSIL.

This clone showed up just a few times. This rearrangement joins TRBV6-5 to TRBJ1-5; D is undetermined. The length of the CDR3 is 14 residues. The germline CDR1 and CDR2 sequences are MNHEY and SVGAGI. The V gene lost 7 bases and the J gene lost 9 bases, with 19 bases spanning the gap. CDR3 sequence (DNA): TGTGCCAGCACTCCAGGATCGTCGGCCTGGCCCCAGCATTTT. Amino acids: CASTPGSSAWPQHF.

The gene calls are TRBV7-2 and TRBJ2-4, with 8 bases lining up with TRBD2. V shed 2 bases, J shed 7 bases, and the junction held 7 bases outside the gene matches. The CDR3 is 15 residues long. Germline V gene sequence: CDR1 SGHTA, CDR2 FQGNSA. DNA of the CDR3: TGTGCCAGCAGCTTATCCGGGACTAGATGGAACATTCAGTACTTC. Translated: CASSLSGTRWNIQYF.

In DNA, the CDR3 is TGTGCCAGCTCATCGGACAGAGACAATGAGCAGTTCTTC. Protein sequence: CASSSDRDNEQFF. The chain has TRBV18 and TRBJ2-1, with D possibly matching TRBD1 (6 bases). The germline V gene has CDR1 KGHSH and CDR2 LQKENI. This CDR3 contains 13 residues. Trimming removed 5 bases at V and 5 bases at J, with 10 bases between.

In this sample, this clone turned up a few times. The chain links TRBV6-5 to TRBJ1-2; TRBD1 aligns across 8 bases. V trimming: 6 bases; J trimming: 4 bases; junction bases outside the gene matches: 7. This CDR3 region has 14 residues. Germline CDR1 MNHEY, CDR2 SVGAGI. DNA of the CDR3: TGTGCCAGCAGAGGACAGGGTTCGGGCTATGGCTACACCTTC. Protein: CASRGQGSGYGYTF.

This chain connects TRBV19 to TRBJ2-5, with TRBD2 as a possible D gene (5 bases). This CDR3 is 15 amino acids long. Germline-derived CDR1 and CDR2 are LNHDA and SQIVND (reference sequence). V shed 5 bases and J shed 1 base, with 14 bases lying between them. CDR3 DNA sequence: TGTGCCAGTAGTCGAAGCGGCCTCGGCCAAGAGACCCAGTACTTC. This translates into CASSRSGLGQETQYF.

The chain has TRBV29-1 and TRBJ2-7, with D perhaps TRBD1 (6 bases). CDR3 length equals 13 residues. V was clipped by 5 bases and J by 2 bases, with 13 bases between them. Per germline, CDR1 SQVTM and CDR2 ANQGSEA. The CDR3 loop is CSVRGSSAYEQYF. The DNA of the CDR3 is TGCAGCGTTAGGGGGAGCTCCGCCTACGAGCAGTACTTC.

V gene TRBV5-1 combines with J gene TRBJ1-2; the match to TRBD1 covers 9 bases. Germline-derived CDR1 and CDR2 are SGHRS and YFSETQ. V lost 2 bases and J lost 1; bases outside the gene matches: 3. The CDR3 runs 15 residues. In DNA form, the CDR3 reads TGCGCCAGCAGCTTATCGACAGGGGGTAACTATGGCTACACCTTC. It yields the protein CASSLSTGGNYGYTF. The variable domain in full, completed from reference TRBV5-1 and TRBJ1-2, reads KAGVTQTPRYLIKTRGQQVTLSCSPISGHRSVSWYQQTPGQGLQFLFEYFSETQRNKGNFPGRFSGRQFSNSRSEMNVSTLELGDSALYLCASSLSTGGNYGYTFGSGTRLTVV.

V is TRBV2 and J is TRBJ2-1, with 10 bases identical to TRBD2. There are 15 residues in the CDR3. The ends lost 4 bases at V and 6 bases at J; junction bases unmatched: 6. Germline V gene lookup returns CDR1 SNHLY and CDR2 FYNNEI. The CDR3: CASSVALAGINEQFF. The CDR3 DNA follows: TGTGCCAGCAGTGTCGCACTAGCGGGAATCAATGAGCAGTTCTTC.

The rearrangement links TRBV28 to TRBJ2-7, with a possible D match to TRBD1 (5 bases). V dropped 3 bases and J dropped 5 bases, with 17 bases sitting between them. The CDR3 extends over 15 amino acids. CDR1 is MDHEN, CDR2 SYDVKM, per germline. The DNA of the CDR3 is TGTGCCAGCAGTTTTGGGGCAGGGAAGTTCAACGAGCAGTACTTC. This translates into CASSFGAGKFNEQYF. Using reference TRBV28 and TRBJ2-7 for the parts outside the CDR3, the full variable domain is DVKVTQSSRYLVKRTGEKVFLECVQDMDHENMFWYRQDPGLGLRLIYFSYDVKMKEKGDIPEGYSVSREKKERFSLILESASTNQTSMYLCASSFGAGKFNEQYFGPGTRLTVT.

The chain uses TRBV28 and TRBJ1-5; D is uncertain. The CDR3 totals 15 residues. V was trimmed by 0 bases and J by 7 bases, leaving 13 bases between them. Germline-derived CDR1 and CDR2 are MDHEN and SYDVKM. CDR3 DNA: TGTGCCAGCAGTTTATGGGCGGGGTACTGGCAGCCCCAGCATTTT. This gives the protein CASSLWAGYWQPQHF. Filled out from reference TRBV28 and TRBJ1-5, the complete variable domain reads DVKVTQSSRYLVKRTGEKVFLECVQDMDHENMFWYRQDPGLGLRLIYFSYDVKMKEKGDIPEGYSVSREKKERFSLILESASTNQTSMYLCASSLWAGYWQPQHFGDGTRLSIL.